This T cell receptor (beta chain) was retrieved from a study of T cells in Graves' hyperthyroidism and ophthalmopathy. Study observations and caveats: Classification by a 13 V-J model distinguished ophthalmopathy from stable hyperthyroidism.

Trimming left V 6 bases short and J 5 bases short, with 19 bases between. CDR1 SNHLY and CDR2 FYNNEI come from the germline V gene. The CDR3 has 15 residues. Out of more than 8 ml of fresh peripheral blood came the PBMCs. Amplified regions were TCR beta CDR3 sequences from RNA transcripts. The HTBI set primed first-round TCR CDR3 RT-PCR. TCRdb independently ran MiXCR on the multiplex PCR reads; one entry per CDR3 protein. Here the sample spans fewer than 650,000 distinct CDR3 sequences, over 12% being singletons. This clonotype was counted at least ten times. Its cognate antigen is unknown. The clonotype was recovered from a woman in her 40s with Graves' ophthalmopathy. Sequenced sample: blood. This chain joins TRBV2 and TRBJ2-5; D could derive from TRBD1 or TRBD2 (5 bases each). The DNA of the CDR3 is TGTGCCAGCAGGAAGGGGCAGGGAGTTTCGGAGACCCAGTACTTC. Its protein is CASRKGQGVSETQYF.